These T cell receptor beta chains were read from a single sample in a study of Graves' ophthalmopathy and Graves' hyperthyroidism. TCRdb passed the multiplex PCR reads through MiXCR, listing each CDR3 protein once. The profile shows 580,000 or so distinct CDR3 sequences, 39% of them singletons. Sequences were obtained from peripheral blood or thyroid tissue (not recorded which). Receptor source: an adult man with Graves' hyperthyroidism. Both conserved end residues are part of each CDR3. Fields, in order: J gene, V gene, clone size, D gene, CDR3 DNA, CDR3 protein. The D gene is left open where the match is weak. Expanded clones get a size class; other rows say once, few or many, or leave the size out.

>TRBJ1-3|TRBV7-8|many|.
TGTGCCAGCAGCCGCGACAGAGGAAACACCATATATTTT
CASSRDRGNTIYF
>TRBJ2-7|TRBV7-2|.|.
TGTGCCAGCAGCTTGGGACGGAACGGGGAGCAGTACTTC
CASSLGRNGEQYF
>TRBJ1-2|TRBV2|many|.
TGTGCCAGCTCAGACGACGGGAACTATGGCTACACCTTC
CASSDDGNYGYTF
>TRBJ2-5|TRBV9|.|TRBD1
TGTGCCAGCAGCCCTCGGGACAGGGGGGGTGAGACCCAGTACTTC
CASSPRDRGGETQYF
>TRBJ2-7|TRBV19|.|.
TGTGCCAGTAGTCCCGGATCAGGGTCCTACGAGCAGTACTTC
CASSPGSGSYEQYF
>TRBJ1-5|TRBV29-1|.|.
TGCAGCGTTGATAGCGGGGGTAGCAATCAGCCCCAGCATTTT
CSVDSGGSNQPQHF
>TRBJ1-1|TRBV7-9|few|.
TGTGCCAGCAGCCCCGGGGGTATGGGGGTCACTGAAGCTTTCTTT
CASSPGGMGVTEAFF
>TRBJ1-2|TRBV10-2|many|TRBD1
TGCGCCAGCAGCTCCGGGACAGGGGGTGGCTACACCTTC
CASSSGTGGGYTF
>TRBJ2-7|TRBV29-1|.|TRBD1
TGCAGCGATCACCGGGACAGGGGGTTGGTTGAGCAGTACTTC
CSDHRDRGLVEQYF
>TRBJ1-4|TRBV5-1|.|TRBD1
TGCGTCAGCAGCCGCCAGGGGGGTGGGGAAAAACTGTTTTTT
CVSSRQGGGEKLFF
>TRBJ1-2|TRBV28|.|.
TGTGCCAGCAGTTTAATCGGGCAGGGAAGCGGCTACACCTTC
CASSLIGQGSGYTF
>TRBJ2-7|TRBV10-2|many|.
TGCGCCAGCAAGGGTTTCTACGAGCAGTACTTC
CASKGFYEQYF
>TRBJ2-7|TRBV5-1|many|.
TGCGCCAGCAGCTTGGGGGGGTCCAACTACGAGCAGTACTTC
CASSLGGSNYEQYF
>TRBJ1-1|TRBV19|many|.
TGTGCCAGTAGGATCCGGGACAAGAACACTGAAGCTTTCTTT
CASRIRDKNTEAFF
>TRBJ2-7|TRBV5-4|few|.
TGTGCCAGCAGTCCAACCCAGGGGATAAGGTACGAGCAGTACTTC
CASSPTQGIRYEQYF
>TRBJ1-1|TRBV12-3/TRBV12-4|many|.
TGTGCCAGCAGCCCAACAGGTGCGGTGTCCACTGAAGCTTTCTTT
CASSPTGAVSTEAFF
>TRBJ2-1|TRBV24-1|.|.
TGTGCCACCAGTTCCGGGATTGGGGTAATAAATGAGCAGTTCTTC
CATSSGIGVINEQFF
>TRBJ2-5|TRBV15|.|.
TGTGCCACCAGCAGAGTTACGGGGGCGTGGGCCCAGTACTTC
CATSRVTGAWAQYF
>TRBJ1-2|TRBV6-1|.|.
TGTGCCAGCAGTGAATGGGCTAACTATGGCTACACCTTC
CASSEWANYGYTF
>TRBJ2-5|TRBV29-1|.|.
TGCAGCGTGTACAGGGTAACCTACAATGAGCAGTACTTC
CSVYRVTYNEQYF
>TRBJ1-4|TRBV7-9|.|.
TGTGCCAGCAGCTTATCGGCGGGGCGAACTAATGAAAAACTGTTTTTT
CASSLSAGRTNEKLFF
>TRBJ2-2|TRBV10-1|many|.
TGTGCCAGCAGTGAAACGAACACCGGGGAGCTGTTTTTT
CASSETNTGELFF
>TRBJ2-2|TRBV24-1|.|.
TGTGCCACCGAAGGGGCCCCGTTCACCGGGGAGCTGTTTTTT
CATEGAPFTGELFF
>TRBJ1-4|TRBV7-8|.|TRBD1
TGTGCCAGCAGCTTCCGGGACAGGGGGGTATTAGCTGAAAAACTGTTTTTT
CASSFRDRGVLAEKLFF
>TRBJ1-5|TRBV7-6|.|TRBD1
TGTGCCAGCAGTGCTGACAGGGGAATCAATCAGCCCCAGCATTTT
CASSADRGINQPQHF
>TRBJ2-3|TRBV7-9|.|.
TGTGCCGGTGGGGGGCAGGGGCGCACAGATACGCAGTATTTT
CAGGGQGRTDTQYF
>TRBJ1-2|TRBV9|.|TRBD1
TGTGCCAGCAGCAAGGGACAGGGGGCCAACTATGGCTACACCTTC
CASSKGQGANYGYTF
>TRBJ2-3|TRBV6-4|.|TRBD2
TGTGCCAGCAGTGCACTAGCGGGGGCCTTAAGAGATACGCAGTATTTT
CASSALAGALRDTQYF
>TRBJ1-5|TRBV7-9|.|.
TGTGCCAGCAGCTCTCCTCAATACCCGGGGACTAGCGATCAGCCCCAGCATTTT
CASSSPQYPGTSDQPQHF
>TRBJ2-3|TRBV10-3|once|.
TGTGCCATCAGTGAAGGGGGGGGGGAGACAGATACGCAGTATTTT
CAISEGGGETDTQYF
>TRBJ1-5|TRBV10-2|many|TRBD1
TGCGCCAGCAGCGGGACAGGGGATCAGCCCCAGCATTTT
CASSGTGDQPQHF
>TRBJ2-2|TRBV24-1|.|TRBD2
TGTGCCACCAGCCCCGGGGGACTAGCGGAAAACACCGGGGAGCTGTTTTTT
CATSPGGLAENTGELFF
>TRBJ2-5|TRBV29-1|.|.
TGCAGCGTTCAGTCATCCGCGGGCGCCAGAAAGACCCAGTACTTC
CSVQSSAGARKTQYF